These T cell receptor beta chains were read from a single sample in a study of molecular identifiers for immune sequencing clone quantification. TCRdb reprocessed the PCR reads with MiXCR, giving one entry per CDR3 protein. The sample has fewer than 70,000 distinct CDR3 sequences, around a sixth seen once. Material: naive CD8+ T cells from blood, with Jurkat cell RNA spiked in. The receptor set was obtained from a human donor in good health. Some libraries in this study had Jurkat cell RNA spiked in. Each CDR3 is given with its conserved first and last residue. The order of the fields is clone size, CDR3 length, J gene, V gene, D gene, CDR3 DNA, CDR3 protein. D genes are given only for firm matches. Expanded clones are given a class, and other clones once, few, many or no size at all.

>many|14|TRBJ1-1|TRBV30|-
TGTGCCTGGAGTGTCTGGCAGGCGAACACTGAAGCTTTCTTT
CAWSVWQANTEAFF
>-|14|TRBJ2-5|TRBV7-2|-
TGTGCCAGCGGCTTAGTGCCGTACCAAGAGACCCAGTACTTC
CASGLVPYQETQYF
>-|13|TRBJ2-7|TRBV28|-
TGTGCCAGCAGTTTAAGACAGCCCTACGAGCAGTACTTC
CASSLRQPYEQYF
>-|15|TRBJ2-1|TRBV5-3|-
TGTGCCAGCCGCGGGACCTCCAGCTCCTACAATGAGCAGTTCTTC
CASRGTSSSYNEQFF
>-|13|TRBJ1-2|TRBV19|-
TGTGCCAGTAGTACTACTTTATTCTATGGCTACACCTTC
CASSTTLFYGYTF
>many|17|TRBJ2-3|TRBV4-3|TRBD2
TGCGCCAGCAGCCAAGAGCTTCTAGCGGAGGACACAGATACGCAGTATTTT
CASSQELLAEDTDTQYF
>many|13|TRBJ2-3|TRBV10-3|-
TGTGCCATCAGTGAGAGTAGCACAGATACGCAGTATTTT
CAISESSTDTQYF
>many|17|TRBJ2-2|TRBV4-3|TRBD2
TGCGCCAGCAGCCAAGAGACTCTAGCGGGTAAAACCGGGGAGCTGTTTTTT
CASSQETLAGKTGELFF
>many|14|TRBJ1-1|TRBV28|-
TGTGCCAGCAGTTTCGGGTTAGGAGGAACTGAAGCTTTCTTT
CASSFGLGGTEAFF
>many|14|TRBJ1-1|TRBV27|-
TGTGCCAGCAGTTCTGCGATTATGAACACTGAAGCTTTCTTT
CASSSAIMNTEAFF
>few|16|TRBJ2-1|TRBV6-5|TRBD2
TGTGCCAGCAGTTACCAGCGGGAGGGGGTATACAGTGAGCAGTTCTTC
CASSYQREGVYSEQFF
>few|13|TRBJ2-7|TRBV12-3/TRBV12-4|-
TGTGCCAGCACCCTAGGAGGGATTGGGGAGCAGTACTTC
CASTLGGIGEQYF
>many|14|TRBJ2-7|TRBV6-1|TRBD1
TGTGCCAGCAGTAAAGGACAGGGGAGGTCCGAGCAGTACTTC
CASSKGQGRSEQYF
>-|14|TRBJ2-7|TRBV27|-
TGTGCCAGCAGTTTAACGGCCAGGGTCTACGAGCAGTACTTC
CASSLTARVYEQYF
>many|14|TRBJ1-1|TRBV2|TRBD1
TGTGCCAGCAGTACGGGACAGCTGAACACTGAAGCTTTCTTT
CASSTGQLNTEAFF
>-|12|TRBJ2-1|TRBV7-9|-
TGTGCCAGCGGCTTAGTGGCGCCTGAGCAGTTCTTC
CASGLVAPEQFF
>many|14|TRBJ1-1|TRBV29-1|-
TGCAGCGTTGATATTCTCACTGGGGTCTCGGAAGCTTTCTTT
CSVDILTGVSEAFF
>few|16|TRBJ2-1|TRBV27|TRBD2
TGTGCCAGCAGCAACCTAGCGGGAGAGGGGATCGATGAGCAGTTCTTC
CASSNLAGEGIDEQFF